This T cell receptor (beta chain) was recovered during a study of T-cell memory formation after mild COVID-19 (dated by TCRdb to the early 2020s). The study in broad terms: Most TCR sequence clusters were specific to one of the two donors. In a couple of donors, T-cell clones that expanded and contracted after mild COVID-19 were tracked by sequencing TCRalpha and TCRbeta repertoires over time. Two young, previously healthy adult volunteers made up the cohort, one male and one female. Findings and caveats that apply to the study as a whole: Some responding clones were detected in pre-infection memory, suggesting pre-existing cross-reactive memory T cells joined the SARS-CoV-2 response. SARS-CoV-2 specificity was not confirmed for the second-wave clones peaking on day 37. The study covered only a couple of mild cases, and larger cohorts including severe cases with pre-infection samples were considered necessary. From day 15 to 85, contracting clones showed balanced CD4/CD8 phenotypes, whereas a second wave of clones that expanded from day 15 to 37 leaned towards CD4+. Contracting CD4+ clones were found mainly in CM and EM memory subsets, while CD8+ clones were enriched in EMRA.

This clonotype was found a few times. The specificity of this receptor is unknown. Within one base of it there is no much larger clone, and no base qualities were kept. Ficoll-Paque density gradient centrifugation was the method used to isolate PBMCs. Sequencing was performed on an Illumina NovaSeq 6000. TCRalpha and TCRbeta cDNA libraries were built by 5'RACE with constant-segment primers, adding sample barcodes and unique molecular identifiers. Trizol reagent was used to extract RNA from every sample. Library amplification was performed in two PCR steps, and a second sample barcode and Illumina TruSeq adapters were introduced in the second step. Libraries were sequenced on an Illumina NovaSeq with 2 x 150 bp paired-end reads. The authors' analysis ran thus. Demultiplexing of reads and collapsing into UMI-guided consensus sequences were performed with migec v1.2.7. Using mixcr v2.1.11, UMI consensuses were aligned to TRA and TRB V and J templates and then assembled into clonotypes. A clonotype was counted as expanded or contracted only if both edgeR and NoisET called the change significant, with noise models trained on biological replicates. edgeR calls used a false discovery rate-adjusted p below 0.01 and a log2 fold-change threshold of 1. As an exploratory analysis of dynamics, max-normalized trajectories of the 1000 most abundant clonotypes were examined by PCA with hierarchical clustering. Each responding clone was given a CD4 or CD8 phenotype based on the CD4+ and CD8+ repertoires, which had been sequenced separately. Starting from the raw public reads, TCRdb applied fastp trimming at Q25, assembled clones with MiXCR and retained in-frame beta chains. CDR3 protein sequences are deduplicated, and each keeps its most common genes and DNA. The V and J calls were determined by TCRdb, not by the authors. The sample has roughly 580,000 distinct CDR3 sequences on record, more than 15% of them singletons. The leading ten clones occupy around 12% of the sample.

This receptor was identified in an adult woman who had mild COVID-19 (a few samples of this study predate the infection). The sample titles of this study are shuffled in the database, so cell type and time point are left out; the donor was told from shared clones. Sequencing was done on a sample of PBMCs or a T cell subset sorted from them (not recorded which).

CDR3 sequence: CASSWSGSTGELFF. The DNA sequence is TGTGCCAGCAGTTGGAGCGGGAGTACCGGGGAGCTGTTTTTT. The chain is made from TRBV27 and TRBJ2-2; TRBD2 aligns with 8 central bases. Clipping removes 4 bases from V and 5 bases from J, with 3 as the unmatched junction base count. According to the germline V gene (reference sequence), CDR1 reads MNHEY and CDR2 reads SMNVEV. Measured from the cysteine to the phenylalanine, the CDR3 is 14 residues long. This entry keeps only the CDR3 DNA: 42 bases, framed from base 1.